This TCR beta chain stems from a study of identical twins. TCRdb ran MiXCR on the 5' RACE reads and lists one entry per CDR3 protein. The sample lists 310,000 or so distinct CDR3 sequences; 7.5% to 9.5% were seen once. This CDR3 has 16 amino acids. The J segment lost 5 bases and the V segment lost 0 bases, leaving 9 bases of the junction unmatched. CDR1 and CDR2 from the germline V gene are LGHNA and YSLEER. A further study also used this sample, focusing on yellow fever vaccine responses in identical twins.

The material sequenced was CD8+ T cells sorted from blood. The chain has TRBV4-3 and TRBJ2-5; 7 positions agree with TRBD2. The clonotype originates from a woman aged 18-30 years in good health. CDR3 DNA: TGCGCCAGCAGCCAAGATCGAGGGAGGGCCGTGGAGACCCAGTACTTC. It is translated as CASSQDRGRAVETQYF.